These 3 T cell receptor beta chains share one sample of origin, sequenced in a study of blood T cells in healthy people across ages. A second about 7 to 12 cycle PCR used barcoded and J-beta primers. One entry per CDR3 protein, called by TCRdb with MiXCR from the 5' RACE reads. The table shows just under 900,000 distinct CDR3 sequences, with under 30% occurring only once. Specimen: blood. These receptors were obtained from a woman of 80 years or more in good health.

Ten or more counts support this clonotype. The chain combines TRBV7-2 with TRBJ1-4; D call uncertain. The length of the CDR3 is 15 residues. The ends were cut back, 2 bases at V and 7 bases at J, with 14 bases in the middle. The V gene's germline CDR1 is SGHTA and CDR2 FQGNSA. This CDR3 is CASSLSEAWGEKLFF. In nucleotides, the CDR3 is TGTGCCAGCAGCTTATCTGAGGCGTGGGGTGAAAAACTGTTTTTT.

This clonotype occurred many times. V usage is TRBV7-8 and J usage is TRBJ2-5; TRBD2 aligns across 10 bases. The V and J ends lost 1 base and 4 bases, in that order; junction bases with no gene match: 3. The CDR3 totals 15 residues. From germline, CDR1 is SGHVS and CDR2 FQNEAQ. CDR3 loop: CASSLGGLAIETQYF. The CDR3, as DNA: TGTGCCAGCAGCTTAGGGGGACTAGCGATAGAGACCCAGTACTTC. Looking up the rest from reference TRBV7-8 and TRBJ2-5 gives the full variable domain: GAGVSQSPRYKVAKRGQDVALRCDPISGHVSLFWYQQALGQGPEFLTYFQNEAQLDKSGLPSDRFFAERPEGSVSTLKIQRTQQEDSAVYLCASSLGGLAIETQYFGPGTRLLVL.

This clonotype occurred a few times. A much larger clone is a single base away; this may be a read error. V and J are TRBV27 and TRBJ2-7; maybe TRBD2 (5 bases). Deletions cut 0 bases from V and 7 bases from J, with 16 bases between. From germline, CDR1 is MNHEY and CDR2 SMNVEV (reference sequence). The CDR3 contains 15 residues. CDR3 nucleotide sequence: TGTGCCAGCAGTTTATCTAGCGAACCCTACAATGAGCAGTACTTC. It translates to CASSLSSEPYNEQYF.